This TCR beta chain emerged from a study of cytomegalovirus exposure and HLA in healthy donors. PCR employed 60 Vbeta and 13 Jbeta primers. TCRdb's copy holds only in-frame clones and misses some; the assay was immunoSEQ multiplex PCR. Of approximately 150,000 clones listed, about 60% are singletons. Unrecorded immune exposures were likely, despite nominal health at sampling. Trimming removed 3 bases from V and 3 bases from J; junction bases left unmatched: 4. Germline CDR1 and CDR2: SGDLS and YYNGEE. CDR3 length: 15 amino acids. Study results and limitations: V- and J-gene trimming of TCR beta was linked (in a later analysis) to a missense DCLRE1C variant. Within an earlier analysis, most TCR beta V segments proved productive either about 87% or about 30% of the time.

Points on this clone: Its antigen is not identified.

The sequence was obtained from a woman aged 60-75 years in good health and CMV-seropositive. The sequenced material came from PBMCs. The rearrangement uses TRBV9 and TRBJ2-3, with 10 bases fitting TRBD2. The CDR3 loop reads CASSAAGGGTDTQYF. The DNA of the CDR3 is TGTGCCAGCAGCGCAGCGGGAGGGGGAACAGATACGCAGTATTTT. Looking up the rest from reference TRBV9 and TRBJ2-3 gives the full variable domain: DSGVTQTPKHLITATGQRVTLRCSPRSGDLSVYWYQQSLDQGLQFLIQYYNGEERAKGNILERFSAQQFPDLHSELNLSSLELGDSALYFCASSAAGGGTDTQYFGPGTRLTVL.